This T cell receptor beta chain originates from a study of control samples from healthy donors and cancer patients. The trim removed 6 bases at V and 4 bases at J, leaving 5 bases unmatched. The CDR3 sequence is 13 residues long. Germline V gives CDR1 SQVTM, CDR2 ANQGSEA. Some clones are missing from TCRdb's copy, which holds only in-frame ones; the method was immunoSEQ multiplex PCR. This repertoire shows tens of thousands of clones, around 90% found once; its top ten account for 1.9%. V gene TRBV29-1 combines with J gene TRBJ2-1; 8 positions agree with TRBD2. The TCR sequence derives from a woman aged 55-75 years with head and neck cancer. The sample was PBMCs. In nucleotides, the CDR3 is TGCAGCGTAGTAGCGGGGAAGTACAATGAGCAGTTCTTC. It specifies CSVVAGKYNEQFF.